These 17 T cell receptor beta chains were sequenced from one sample in a study of blood T cells in healthy people across ages. Alongside a J-beta primer mix, a sample-barcoded 5' primer served in a second PCR lasting roughly 6 to 11 cycles. TCRdb re-derived calls from the 5' RACE reads in MiXCR, one entry per CDR3 protein. The repertoire holds 1.5 million to 2 million distinct CDR3 sequences, roughly 52% seen once, with roughly 2% in the top ten. The specimen was blood. The receptor source for this set is a woman between 40 and 50 years old in good health.

This chain uses TRBV2 with TRBJ2-5, with a possible D match to TRBD2 (5 bases). This CDR3 spans 15 amino acids. Between the trimmed V and J ends, which lost 0 bases and 3 bases, there was a span of 11 bases. Germline-derived CDR1 and CDR2 are SNHLY and FYNNEI. CDR3 nucleotide sequence: TGTGCCAGCAGTGAAGCCCGCGGGCTCAAAGAGACCCAGTACTTC. As protein: CASSEARGLKETQYF.

This clonotype was seen a few times. The chain carries TRBV12-3 or TRBV12-4 and TRBJ2-1; D uncertain. V lost 6 bases and J 3 bases, leaving 12 bases between the germline ends. CDR3 length: 14 residues. The CDR3 bases are TGTGCCAGCAGGGGTACCAGGAGCTACAATGAGCAGTTCTTC. Amino acids: CASRGTRSYNEQFF.

This chain joins TRBV13 and TRBJ2-5, with D possibly TRBD2 on 6 matching bases. Germline CDR1 and CDR2: PRHDT and FYEKMQ (reference sequence). CDR3 length: 17 residues. V dropped 5 bases and J dropped 2 bases, with 21 bases sitting between them. The CDR3 DNA reads as TGTGCCAGCAGCCTGGGGAGGTCACGCGAGGGACAAGAGACCCAGTACTTC. It encodes CASSLGRSREGQETQYF.

This clonotype was observed a handful of times. The rearrangement links TRBV12-3 or TRBV12-4 to TRBJ2-1; 10 bases fit TRBD1. The CDR3 runs to 15 residues. V lost 1 base and J lost 8; bases outside the gene matches: 5. Here the CDR3 reads CASSLGGTGDDEQFF. In DNA form, the CDR3 reads TGTGCCAGCAGTTTAGGGGGGACAGGGGACGATGAGCAGTTCTTC.

CDR3 amino acids: CASSGPALGAQYF. The CDR3 coding sequence is TGTGCCAGCAGCGGCCCGGCGTTAGGAGCCCAGTACTTC. The V gene is TRBV9, the J gene TRBJ2-5; D unresolved. The CDR3 contains 13 residues. Per the germline V gene, CDR1 is SGDLS and CDR2 is YYNGEE. The V and J ends lost 3 bases and 9 bases respectively, with 15 bases between them.

The table lists this clonotype with many counts. The chain is built from TRBV4-1 and TRBJ1-2, with unresolved D. V was cut by 1 base and J by 4 bases, with 13 bases left in between. CDR1 and CDR2 from the germline V gene are MGHRA and YSYEKL. There are 15 residues in the CDR3. CDR3 residues: CASSQVEEGSYGYTF. In nucleotides, the CDR3 is TGCGCCAGCAGCCAAGTAGAAGAAGGTAGCTATGGCTACACCTTC.

The chain links TRBV28 to TRBJ2-7; tentative D call: TRBD1 (6 bases). V was shortened by 6 bases and J by 1 base, with 16 bases between the two germline ends. This CDR3 is 15 amino acids long. The V gene's germline CDR1 is MDHEN and CDR2 SYDVKM. CDR3 bases: TGTGCCAGCAGCCCGCAGGGGTCTTTGTCCTACGAGCAGTACTTC. Translated: CASSPQGSLSYEQYF.

CDR3 in amino acids: CSAPAGSNYGYTF. CDR3 nucleotide sequence: TGCAGTGCTCCTGCGGGAAGCAACTATGGCTACACCTTC. The V and J genes are TRBV20-1 and TRBJ1-2; D gene unclear. Trimming left V 5 bases short and J 2 bases short, with 12 bases between. The CDR3 consists of 13 residues. Germline-derived CDR1 and CDR2 are DFQATT and SNEGSKA (reference sequence).

This clonotype was counted only a few times. CDR3 sequence (DNA): TGTGCCAGCAGCCCGGGACAGGGGACCCACGAGCAGTACTTC. Translated: CASSPGQGTHEQYF. The chain uses TRBV27 and TRBJ2-7; 10 positions match TRBD1. Germline-derived CDR1 and CDR2 are MNHEY and SMNVEV (reference sequence). The CDR3 runs 14 residues. Trimming removed 6 bases from V and 5 bases from J; junction bases left unmatched: 7.

This clonotype was counted a single time. V gene TRBV20-1 combines with J gene TRBJ1-5; TRBD1 matches at 7 bases. The ends lost 2 bases at V and 5 bases at J; junction bases unmatched: 6. The CDR3 spans 14 residues. Germline lookup yields CDR1 DFQATT and CDR2 SNEGSKA (reference sequence). The CDR3 spells CSARSDRDHQPQHF. The DNA for the CDR3 is TGCAGTGCTAGATCCGACAGGGACCATCAGCCCCAGCATTTT.

The genes are TRBV6-5 and TRBJ1-4; 9 nucleotides align to TRBD1. V dropped 5 bases and J dropped 0; count of bases not matched to a gene: 4. This CDR3 contains 16 residues. Per the germline V gene, CDR1 is MNHEY and CDR2 is SVGAGI. The CDR3 protein is CASSIGTGPTNEKLFF. CDR3 nucleotide sequence: TGTGCCAGCAGTATCGGGACAGGGCCAACTAATGAAAAACTGTTTTTT.

J is TRBJ1-5 and V is TRBV28; D is undetermined. V was pared by 6 bases and J by 3 bases, with 9 bases between. Germline CDR1 reads MDHEN; CDR2 reads SYDVKM. The CDR3 extends over 13 amino acids. As DNA, the CDR3 is TGTGCCAGCAGCCGTGCGGCCAATCAGCCCCAGCATTTT. This encodes CASSRAANQPQHF.

This clonotype was counted between two and nine times. The chain joins TRBV20-1 to TRBJ2-7; TRBD2 matches at 10 bases. The CDR3 runs 15 residues. CDR1 and CDR2 from the germline V gene are DFQATT and SNEGSKA (reference sequence). With V trimmed by 0 bases and J by 2 bases, 4 bases remained unmatched. The CDR3 reads CSAREASGGTYEQYF. The DNA of the CDR3 is TGCAGTGCTAGAGAAGCTAGCGGGGGAACCTACGAGCAGTACTTC.

This rearrangement joins TRBV10-2 to TRBJ2-7; 7 bases are a match to TRBD2. This CDR3 has 13 residues. Germline-derived CDR1 and CDR2 are WSHSY and SAAADI. Trimming removed 10 bases from V and 1 base from J; junction bases left unmatched: 7. CDR3 nucleotides: TGCGCCATCCGGGAGGACTCTTCCTACGAGCAGTACTTC. This sequence encodes CAIREDSSYEQYF.

The V and J genes are TRBV21-1 and TRBJ2-5; the table names TRBD2, a call not compared with the DNA. TRBV21-1 is deemed a pseudogene. CDR3 size: 19 residues. CDR3 sequence reads: CASSKVGGDSWAPGETQYF. The DNA for the CDR3 is TGTGCCAGCAGCAAAGTGGGAGGGGACTCTTGGGCACCCGGAGAGACCCAGTACTTC.

This clonotype was counted a few times. V is TRBV4-3 and J is TRBJ2-3; TRBD1 matches 7 bases. V lost 0 bases, J lost 2 bases, and 8 bases stayed unmatched. The germline V gene encodes CDR1 LGHNA and CDR2 YSLEER. The length of the CDR3 is 17 residues. The CDR3 nucleotides are TGCGCCAGCAGCCAAGAAAGGGACAGCGGTCCCACAGATACGCAGTATTTT. The encoded protein is CASSQERDSGPTDTQYF.

The V and J genes are TRBV11-1 and TRBJ2-3; D remains ambiguous. CDR1 is SGHAT and CDR2 is FQDESV in the germline V gene (reference sequence). Trimming took 5 bases from V and 0 from J, leaving 12 bases between them. This CDR3 contains 15 residues. The CDR3 is CASSQQITSTDTQYF. CDR3 nucleotides: TGTGCCAGCAGCCAACAAATCACTAGCACAGATACGCAGTATTTT.